Below are 32 T cell receptor beta chains sequenced from a single sample in a study of OX40 agonist ivuxolimab in advanced cancers. TCRdb's table, derived via immunoSEQ multiplex PCR, lists solely in-frame clones and lacks some. The sample gives approximately 50,000 clones, 70% to 80% of which show up once; roughly 3.9% is in the top ten. Material: CD4+ or CD8+ T cells sorted from blood, obtained in a trial of the OX40 agonist ivuxolimab. These receptors all stem from an adult with an advanced solid tumor such as melanoma, head and neck, liver or kidney cancer.

The V and J genes are TRBV10-3 and TRBJ2-1, with TRBD1 identical over 9 bases. V lost 6 bases to trimming and J lost 12 bases; unmatched junction nucleotides: 12. The length of the CDR3 is 14 residues. Germline CDR1 ENHRY, CDR2 SYGVKD. As DNA, the CDR3 is TGTGCCATCAGCGCCGGGACAGGGTTCTTGGGGCAGTTCTTC. This translates into CAISAGTGFLGQFF.

The J gene is TRBJ2-1, the V gene TRBV11-2; 8 bases agree with TRBD2. Germline V gene data show CDR1 as SGHAT and CDR2 as FQNNGV. The CDR3 has 17 residues. V lost 8 bases to trimming and J lost 2 bases; unmatched junction nucleotides: 14. The CDR3 is CASATGGSGSTYNEQFF. Written as DNA, the CDR3 is TGTGCCAGCGCCACGGGGGGGAGCGGCAGTACCTACAATGAGCAGTTCTTC.

This clone is termed medium-sized (0.01 to 0.1%). This rearrangement joins TRBV19 to TRBJ1-2; unclear D gene. The V end lost 6 bases, the J end lost 4 bases, and 9 bases lay between the germline ends. The germline V gene encodes CDR1 LNHDA and CDR2 SQIVND (reference sequence). CDR3 length: 12 amino acids. The CDR3 loop is CASSPTAYGYTF. For the CDR3, the DNA is TGTGCCAGTAGCCCAACAGCCTATGGCTACACCTTC.

The rearrangement uses TRBV5-1 and TRBJ1-4, with D uncertain. The CDR3 covers 17 residues. Germline loops: CDR1 SGHRS, CDR2 YFSETQ. Trimming cost V 4 bases and J 7 bases, with 23 bases left between them. The CDR3 loop is CASSLGKSGLWTEKLFF. CDR3 DNA sequence: TGCGCCAGCAGCCTCGGCAAATCAGGCCTCTGGACTGAAAAACTGTTTTTT.

The chain is built from TRBV29-1 and TRBJ2-7, with D tentatively TRBD1 (6 bases). V dropped 3 bases and J dropped 5 bases, with 23 bases sitting between them. This CDR3 is built from 16 residues. Looked up from germline, CDR1 is SQVTM and CDR2 is ANQGSEA. CDR3 nucleotide sequence: TGCAGCGTTGAGGGATGGGAGTCAGGGGTCGGTAACGAGCAGTACTTC. It is translated as CSVEGWESGVGNEQYF.

The chain employs TRBV19 and TRBJ2-1, with 8 bases identical to TRBD2. The CDR3 runs to 14 residues. Germline V gene data show CDR1 as LNHDA and CDR2 as SQIVND (reference sequence). The trim removed 8 bases at V and 7 bases at J, leaving 10 bases unmatched. CDR3: CASSGTRFSNEQFF. Written as DNA, the CDR3 is TGTGCCAGTTCCGGGACTAGGTTTTCGAATGAGCAGTTCTTC.

As for this clone: The germline gene is not matched at one end of the junction; a read error may be the cause. The gene calls are TRBV11-2 and TRBJ1-2; tentatively, D is TRBD1 (5 bases). Looked up from germline, CDR1 is SGHAT and CDR2 is FQNNGV. CDR3 length equals 14 residues. The CDR3 sequence: CASSFLVSTGGEAF. In DNA form, the CDR3 reads TGTGCCAGCAGCTTCCTTGTTAGCACAGGTGGGGAGGCCTTC.

The gene calls are TRBV5-1 and TRBJ1-3; weak D call: TRBD1 (5 bases). Trimming took 4 bases from V and 2 from J, leaving 13 bases between them. CDR1 and CDR2 (germline): SGHRS, YFSETQ. CDR3 length: 15 amino acids. This CDR3 reads CASSRGEAPGNTIYF. In DNA, the CDR3 is TGCGCCAGCAGCCGGGGCGAGGCCCCTGGAAACACCATATATTTT.

The DNA of the CDR3 is TGCGCCAGCAGCCAAGATCCGGGCGGGGGGGCCGCCGGGGAGCTGTTTTTT. Protein product: CASSQDPGGGAAGELFF. The chain carries TRBV4-3 and TRBJ2-2, with 9 bases identical to TRBD2. This CDR3 is built from 17 residues. V lost 0 bases, J lost 6 bases, and 8 bases stayed unmatched. The germline gives CDR1 LGHNA, CDR2 YSLEER.

The chain recombines TRBV10-3 with TRBJ1-5, with TRBD1 matching 10 bases. After removal of 4 bases from V and 2 bases from J, the junction contained 11 bases not matched to a gene. The CDR3 is made up of 18 amino acids. Germline values: CDR1 ENHRY, CDR2 SYGVKD. CDR3 coding DNA: TGTGCCATCAGTGGCGGGACAGGGGACGGTAGTGGCAATCAGCCCCAGCATTTT. Its translation: CAISGGTGDGSGNQPQHF.

This chain uses TRBV6-4 with TRBJ2-3, with 7 bases fitting TRBD1. The CDR3 totals 15 residues. Germline CDR1 is MRHNA and CDR2 is SNTAGT. Trimming removed 4 bases from V and 2 bases from J; junction bases left unmatched: 6. The CDR3 spells CASSVPGQSTDTQYF. The CDR3 nucleotides are TGTGCCAGCAGTGTCCCGGGACAGTCCACAGATACGCAGTATTTT.

This chain connects TRBV7-9 to TRBJ1-4; 8 nucleotides align to TRBD1. Germline V gene sequence: CDR1 SEHNR, CDR2 FQNEAQ (reference sequence). This CDR3 is built from 15 residues. The V segment lost 1 base and the J segment 4 bases; nucleotides outside the gene matches: 2. CDR3 bases: TGTGCCAGCAGCTTAGGGGACAGGAGTAATGAAAAACTGTTTTTT. Translating it yields CASSLGDRSNEKLFF.

This clone was recorded at least ten times. The chain joins TRBV9 to TRBJ2-7, with 12 bases lining up with TRBD1. This CDR3 has 14 residues. The J segment lost 9 bases and the V segment lost 3 bases, leaving 7 bases of the junction unmatched. CDR1 and CDR2 (germline): SGDLS, YYNGEE. The CDR3 spells CASSGPGQGAVQYF. CDR3 coding DNA: TGTGCCAGCAGCGGGCCGGGACAGGGGGCCGTGCAGTACTTC.

The chain uses TRBV4-1 and TRBJ2-5; 9 nucleotides agree with TRBD1. Germline V gene lookup returns CDR1 MGHRA and CDR2 YSYEKL. Unmatched junction bases numbered 5, after V lost 0 bases and J lost 3 bases. This CDR3 comprises 16 residues. The CDR3: CASSQDWGQGEETQYF. The CDR3 bases are TGCGCCAGCAGCCAAGATTGGGGACAGGGAGAAGAGACCCAGTACTTC.

This clone was seen ten or more times. The gene calls are TRBV12-5 and TRBJ1-1, with D perhaps matching TRBD1 (6 bases). Per the germline V gene, CDR1 is LGHNT and CDR2 is FRNRAP. Trimming took 1 base from V and 0 from J, leaving 18 bases between them. CDR3 length: 18 residues. The CDR3 loop is CASGLEPKGGGMNTEAFF. The CDR3 DNA is TGTGCTAGTGGTTTGGAACCCAAAGGGGGAGGAATGAACACTGAAGCTTTCTTT. Supplemented by reference TRBV12-5 and TRBJ1-1, the full variable domain reads DARVTQTPRHKVTEMGQEVTMRCQPILGHNTVFWYRQTMMQGLELLAYFRNRAPLDDSGMPKDRFSAEMPDATLATLKIQPSEPRDSAVYFCASGLEPKGGGMNTEAFFGQGTRLTVV.

This clone was found a few times. The V and J genes are TRBV6-1 and TRBJ2-7; no clear D. V lost 3 bases, J lost 4 bases, and 16 bases lay in between. This CDR3 spans 15 amino acids. Germline assignment: CDR1 MNHNS and CDR2 SASEGT. In DNA, the CDR3 is TGTGCCAGCAGTGAGTACGTAAGACCTGCTTACGAGCAGTACTTC. Its protein is CASSEYVRPAYEQYF.

The sample holds one count of this clone. V and J are TRBV11-2 and TRBJ2-3; possibly TRBD1 or TRBD2 for D (5 bases each). Germline CDR1 is SGHAT and CDR2 is FQNNGV. This CDR3 has 14 amino acids. V gave up 2 bases and J gave up 5 bases, with 11 bases separating them. CDR3 DNA sequence: TGTGCCAGCAGCTTACGAGGGGCTGGAGATACGCAGTATTTT. Protein: CASSLRGAGDTQYF. The variable domain in full, with the rest retrieved from reference TRBV11-2 and TRBJ2-3, is EAGVAQSPRYKIIEKRQSVAFWCNPISGHATLYWYQQILGQGPKLLIQFQNNGVVDDSQLPKDRFSAERLKGVDSTLKIQPAKLEDSAVYLCASSLRGAGDTQYFGPGTRLTVL.

This chain uses TRBV9 with TRBJ1-3; D ambiguous. V dropped 1 base and J dropped 0 bases, with 8 bases sitting between them. The CDR3 contains 15 residues. In germline, CDR1 is SGDLS, CDR2 YYNGEE. The chain's CDR3 is CASSVIPTSGNTIYF. The CDR3 DNA is TGTGCCAGCAGCGTAATACCAACCTCTGGAAACACCATATATTTT.

The rearrangement uses TRBV7-2 and TRBJ1-6, with D perhaps TRBD1 (6 bases). V lost 1 base and J lost 10, with 11 bases in between. CDR1 and CDR2 (germline): SGHTA, FQGNSA. This CDR3 is built from 14 residues. Written as DNA, the CDR3 is TGTGCCAGCAGCTTAGAGGGGGGGCCCTCACCCCTCCACTTT. As protein: CASSLEGGPSPLHF.

CDR3 region: CASSPGDVYEQYF. The DNA for the CDR3 is TGTGCCAGCAGTCCTGGGGATGTCTACGAGCAGTACTTC. V usage is TRBV25-1 and J usage is TRBJ2-7; D is unclear. The CDR3 spans 13 residues. V dropped 5 bases and J dropped 3 bases, with 11 bases sitting between them. Germline-derived CDR1 and CDR2 are MGHDK and SYGVNS.

This clone was recorded a few times. V usage is TRBV11-2 and J usage is TRBJ1-1, with D perhaps TRBD1 (5 bases). Germline V gene lookup returns CDR1 SGHAT and CDR2 FQNNGV. This CDR3 is built from 16 residues. The V end lost 2 bases, the J end lost 4 bases, and 17 bases lay between the germline ends. In DNA form, the CDR3 reads TGTGCCAGCAGCTTAAAGGGAGCGACGGGGGTCACTGAAGCTTTCTTT. Protein product: CASSLKGATGVTEAFF.

The genes are TRBV5-1 and TRBJ1-1; D ambiguous. Trimming cost V 5 bases and J 0 bases, with 14 bases left between them. Germline assignment: CDR1 SGHRS and CDR2 YFSETQ. This CDR3 contains 15 residues. The CDR3 loop is CASRSGRPMNTEAFF. The CDR3 nucleotides are TGCGCCAGCAGGTCGGGCCGGCCGATGAACACTGAAGCTTTCTTT.

The gene calls are TRBV19 and TRBJ1-5, with unresolved D. V was clipped by 8 bases and J by 3 bases, with 14 bases between them. Germline loops: CDR1 LNHDA, CDR2 SQIVND (reference sequence). The CDR3 runs to 14 residues. The CDR3 region is CASAAGRLNQPQHF. The CDR3 region has the DNA TGTGCCAGTGCGGCCGGTAGGCTCAATCAGCCCCAGCATTTT.

The V call is TRBV15, the J call TRBJ2-2; 11 bases align to TRBD2. Germline lookup yields CDR1 LNHNV and CDR2 YYDKDF (reference sequence). Trimming removed 3 bases from V and 5 bases from J; junction bases left unmatched: 2. The CDR3 covers 15 residues. CDR3 nucleotides: TGTGCCACCAGCAGGACTAGCGGGGTAACCGGGGAGCTGTTTTTT. Amino acid sequence: CATSRTSGVTGELFF.

The V gene is TRBV27, the J gene TRBJ2-3; 8 nucleotides match TRBD2. Germline V gene data show CDR1 as MNHEY and CDR2 as SMNVEV (reference sequence). This CDR3 spans 15 amino acids. Trimming removed 5 bases from V and 0 bases from J; junction bases left unmatched: 4. The CDR3 coding sequence is TGTGCCAGCAGTCCATCTAGCGGGAGCACAGATACGCAGTATTTT. Its protein product is CASSPSSGSTDTQYF.

This clone was detected only once. J is TRBJ1-2 and V is TRBV29-1; D gene uncertain. The CDR3 runs to 11 residues. V was trimmed by 3 bases and J by 9 bases, leaving 11 bases between them. Germline values: CDR1 SQVTM, CDR2 ANQGSEA. CDR3 region: CSVDGEESYTF. The CDR3 DNA follows: TGCAGCGTTGACGGGGAGGAAAGCTACACCTTC.

The rearrangement uses TRBV9 and TRBJ1-1; 12 bases map to TRBD1. Trimming removed 6 bases from V and 3 bases from J; junction bases left unmatched: 9. Germline lookup yields CDR1 SGDLS and CDR2 YYNGEE. This CDR3 has 16 amino acids. This CDR3 is CASNEGQGAQDTEAFF. DNA of the CDR3: TGTGCCAGCAACGAGGGACAGGGGGCGCAGGACACTGAAGCTTTCTTT.

The gene calls are TRBV6-1 and TRBJ2-1, with D perhaps matching TRBD1 or TRBD2 (5 bases each). The CDR3 is made up of 16 amino acids. Germline CDR1 MNHNS, CDR2 SASEGT. Trimming left V 4 bases short and J 3 bases short, with 16 bases between. CDR3 DNA: TGTGCCAGCAGTGCTATTGGGGGAGATCTCTACAATGAGCAGTTCTTC. Translation gives CASSAIGGDLYNEQFF.

J is TRBJ2-3 and V is TRBV28; D gene ambiguous. Trimming left V 5 bases short and J 0 bases short, with 9 bases between. This CDR3 region has 14 residues. Germline-derived CDR1 and CDR2 are MDHEN and SYDVKM. CDR3 sequence: CASSLRLSTDTQYF. The CDR3 DNA reads TGTGCCAGCAGTCTCAGGCTCAGCACAGATACGCAGTATTTT.

The chain couples TRBV9 to TRBJ2-1; 8 bases map to TRBD2. The V segment lost 4 bases and the J segment 1 base; nucleotides outside the gene matches: 4. Germline CDR1 and CDR2: SGDLS and YYNGEE. CDR3 length equals 15 residues. Here the CDR3 reads CASSLRLASYNEQFF. The CDR3 bases are TGTGCCAGCAGCTTGAGACTAGCGTCCTACAATGAGCAGTTCTTC.

This clone was observed a handful of times. The chain joins TRBV6-1 to TRBJ2-3; D is ambiguous. Germline V gene sequence: CDR1 MNHNS, CDR2 SASEGT. The CDR3 loop spans 13 amino acids. Trimming left V 8 bases short and J 2 bases short, with 11 bases between. The CDR3 sequence: CASRPDVTDTQYF. The CDR3 region has the DNA TGTGCCAGCCGTCCGGATGTCACAGATACGCAGTATTTT.

This clone has only one observation. The V call is TRBV5-1, the J call TRBJ2-7, with D tentatively TRBD2 (6 bases). The CDR3 loop spans 14 amino acids. From germline, CDR1 is SGHRS and CDR2 YFSETQ. Trimming cost V 1 base and J 1 base, with 9 bases left between them. CDR3 coding DNA: TGCGCCAGCAGCTTGAGGGGACTTTCCTACGAGCAGTACTTC. It yields the protein CASSLRGLSYEQYF.